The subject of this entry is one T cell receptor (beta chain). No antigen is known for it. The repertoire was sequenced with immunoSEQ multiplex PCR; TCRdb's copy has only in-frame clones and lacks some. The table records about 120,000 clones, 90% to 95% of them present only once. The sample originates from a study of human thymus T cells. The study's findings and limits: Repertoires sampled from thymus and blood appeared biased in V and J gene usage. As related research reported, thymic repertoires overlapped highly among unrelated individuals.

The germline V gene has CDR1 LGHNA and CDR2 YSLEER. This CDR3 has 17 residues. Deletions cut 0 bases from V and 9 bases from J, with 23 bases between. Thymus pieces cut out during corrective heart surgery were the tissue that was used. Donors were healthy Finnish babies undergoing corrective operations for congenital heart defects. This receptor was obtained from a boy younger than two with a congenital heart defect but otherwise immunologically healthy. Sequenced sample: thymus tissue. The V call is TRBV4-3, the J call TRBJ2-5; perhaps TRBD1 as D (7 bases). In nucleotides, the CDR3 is TGCGCCAGCAGCCAAGACTGGACAGGTCTAGGGCCGGGGGCCCAGTACTTC. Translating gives CASSQDWTGLGPGAQYF.